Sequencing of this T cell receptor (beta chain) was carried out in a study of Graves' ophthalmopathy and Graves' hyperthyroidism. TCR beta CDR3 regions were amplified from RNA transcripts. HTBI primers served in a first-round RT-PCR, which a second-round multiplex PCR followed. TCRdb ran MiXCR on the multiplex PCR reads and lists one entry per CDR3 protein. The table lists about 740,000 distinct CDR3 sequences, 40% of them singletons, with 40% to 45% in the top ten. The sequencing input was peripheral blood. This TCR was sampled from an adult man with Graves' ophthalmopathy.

As DNA, the CDR3 is TGTGCCAGCAGTTTAGTACCGGGCAGGGGAAGGAATCAGCCCCAGCATTTT. As protein: CASSLVPGRGRNQPQHF. The chain has TRBV25-1 and TRBJ1-5; perhaps TRBD1 as D (6 bases). The V gene's germline CDR1 is MGHDK and CDR2 SYGVNS. V was trimmed by 5 bases and J by 4 bases, leaving 21 bases between them. The CDR3 length is 17 residues.